Following are 26 T cell receptor beta chains from one sample sequenced in a study of blood T cells in healthy people across ages. Together with a sample-barcoded 5' primer, a J-beta primer mix was included in a second PCR lasting about 6 to 11 cycles. MiXCR, run by TCRdb on the 5' RACE reads, gives a single entry per CDR3 protein. The sample consists of roughly 1.6 million distinct CDR3 sequences, about 35% of them appearing once. Sequenced sample: blood. All receptors derive from a woman in her twenties or thirties in good health.

The chain combines TRBV20-1 with TRBJ2-3; D ambiguous. This CDR3 has 13 residues. CDR1 DFQATT and CDR2 SNEGSKA come from the germline V gene (reference sequence). The V and J ends lost 3 bases and 1 base respectively, with 8 bases between them. For the CDR3, the DNA is TGCAGTGCTAGGTTTGCGGGCACAGATACGCAGTATTTT. Translation gives CSARFAGTDTQYF.

The genes are TRBV12-3 or TRBV12-4 and TRBJ1-5, with D perhaps matching TRBD1 (5 bases). This CDR3 contains 16 residues. The germline V and J ends were trimmed by 4 bases and 3 bases, with 16 bases remaining between them. The CDR3 sequence: CASSSAGRGPNQPQHF. CDR3 DNA: TGTGCCAGCAGTTCTGCTGGTAGGGGCCCCAATCAGCCCCAGCATTTT.

The chain joins TRBV28 to TRBJ2-7, with 7 bases that match TRBD1. This CDR3 is 15 amino acids long. Germline values: CDR1 MDHEN, CDR2 SYDVKM. V was pared by 6 bases and J by 2 bases, with 10 bases of the junction left unmatched. The CDR3 here is CASRSEGGKAYEQYF. The CDR3 DNA sequence: TGTGCCAGCAGATCCGAAGGGGGCAAAGCCTACGAGCAGTACTTC.

The genes are TRBV18 and TRBJ2-7; 11 positions agree with TRBD2. V lost 3 bases and J lost 2; bases outside the gene matches: 9. In germline, CDR1 is KGHSH, CDR2 LQKENI. The CDR3 spans 17 residues. DNA for the CDR3: TGTGCCAGCTCACCGGCCGGGACTAGCGGACTCACCTACGAGCAGTACTTC. It translates to CASSPAGTSGLTYEQYF.

The chain recombines TRBV28 with TRBJ2-7; D not certain. Germline loops: CDR1 MDHEN, CDR2 SYDVKM. The CDR3 contains 12 residues. V dropped 8 bases and J dropped 9 bases, with 17 bases sitting between them. CDR3 nucleotide sequence: TGTGCCAGCCTATCGGCTTGGTGGGGGCAGTACTTC. Translated: CASLSAWWGQYF.

The chain has TRBV2 and TRBJ1-1; TRBD1 aligns across 8 bases. J gave up 8 bases and V 6 bases, and 11 bases lay outside the gene matches. The CDR3 consists of 14 residues. The germline CDR1 and CDR2 sequences are SNHLY and FYNNEI. The CDR3, as DNA: TGTGCCAGCAGCGGACAGGGCACCTCCGGGGAAGCTTTCTTT. This encodes CASSGQGTSGEAFF.

This clonotype was seen more than once but under ten times. The chain couples TRBV4-1 to TRBJ2-7; D call uncertain. Looked up from germline, CDR1 is MGHRA and CDR2 is YSYEKL. Deletions cut 4 bases from V and 2 bases from J, with 18 bases between. This CDR3 is 16 amino acids long. CDR3 region: CASSRGGGLGTYEQYF. The CDR3, as DNA: TGCGCCAGCAGCCGTGGCGGCGGTCTGGGGACCTACGAGCAGTACTTC.

This clonotype was detected a few times. The chain is built from TRBV7-9 and TRBJ2-7; 8 positions match TRBD1. The CDR3 runs 16 residues. J lost 1 base, V lost 3 bases, and 8 bases had no gene match. CDR1 and CDR2 (germline): SEHNR, FQNEAQ (reference sequence). The CDR3 DNA reads TGTGCCAGCAGCTTTGAGGACAGGGAAATGTCCTACGAGCAGTACTTC. Amino acids: CASSFEDREMSYEQYF.

There are many counts of this clonotype. The chain recombines TRBV5-1 with TRBJ2-1; D is unresolved. The CDR3 runs 15 residues. From germline, CDR1 is SGHRS and CDR2 YFSETQ. The ends were cut back, 4 bases at V and 5 bases at J, with 16 bases in the middle. The CDR3 sequence is CASSRTNHGNNEQFF. The CDR3 region has the DNA TGCGCCAGCAGCCGTACCAACCACGGTAACAATGAGCAGTTCTTC.

This chain links TRBV4-2 with TRBJ2-2, with 8 bases aligning to TRBD2. Germline CDR1 is LGHNA and CDR2 is YNFKEQ. The J segment lost 4 bases and the V segment lost 4 bases, leaving 14 bases of the junction unmatched. The CDR3 sequence is 18 residues long. The CDR3 here is CASSRPQGGLAGTGELFF. The CDR3 nucleotides are TGTGCCAGCAGCCGCCCTCAAGGAGGGCTAGCGGGCACCGGGGAGCTGTTTTTT.

The rearrangement uses TRBV4-2 and TRBJ2-7; possibly TRBD2 for D (6 bases). Trimming shortened V by 0 bases and J by 2 bases, and 17 bases separated the two germline ends. CDR1 and CDR2 (germline): LGHNA, YNFKEQ. The CDR3 has 17 residues. CDR3 DNA: TGTGCCAGCAGCCAAGATTGGGACTTAGACTTTGCCTACGAGCAGTACTTC. This gives the protein CASSQDWDLDFAYEQYF.

This clonotype came up once. This chain links TRBV12-3 or TRBV12-4 with TRBJ1-2; D unclear. CDR3 length equals 14 residues. Trimming stripped 6 bases from V and 8 bases from J, with 19 bases between. The DNA for the CDR3 is TGTGCCAGCAGAGCCCAACGGTTCCCGGGGGGCTACACCTTC. Its translation: CASRAQRFPGGYTF.

In this sample, this clonotype turned up a few times. J is TRBJ2-3 and V is TRBV25-1; unclear D gene. Trimming pared 6 bases from V and 7 bases from J, leaving 8 bases between. Germline values: CDR1 MGHDK, CDR2 SYGVNS. The CDR3 totals 11 residues. DNA for the CDR3: TGTGCCAGCAGCCTTTATTATACGCAGTATTTT. This translates into CASSLYYTQYF.

The chain carries TRBV20-1 and TRBJ1-1; possible D gene TRBD1, 6 bases. The CDR3 runs to 13 residues. With 0 bases removed from V and 3 bases from J, the gap between germline ends came to 8 bases. The germline gives CDR1 DFQATT, CDR2 SNEGSKA (reference sequence). The CDR3 loop is CSARETGHTEAFF. The DNA for the CDR3 is TGCAGTGCTAGAGAAACAGGGCACACTGAAGCTTTCTTT.

This clonotype has more than one count but fewer than ten. V usage is TRBV4-2 and J usage is TRBJ2-7; the D gene is possibly TRBD2 (5 bases). The CDR3 sequence is 16 residues long. Per the germline V gene, CDR1 is LGHNA and CDR2 is YNFKEQ. Trimming pared 0 bases from V and 6 bases from J, leaving 18 bases between. CDR3 amino acids: CASSQEGKLGVGEQYF. DNA for the CDR3: TGTGCCAGCAGCCAAGAGGGGAAACTAGGAGTAGGCGAGCAGTACTTC.

A word on this clonotype: Just one base apart from a much larger clone, this may be a read error. The J gene is TRBJ2-3, the V gene TRBV4-2; D call uncertain. The CDR3 covers 14 residues. Germline V gene sequence: CDR1 LGHNA, CDR2 YNFKEQ. The DNA for the CDR3 is TGTACCAGCAGCCAAGGCAGGCGCACAGATACGCAGTATTTT. Its translation: CTSSQGRRTDTQYF.

The chain has TRBV5-6 and TRBJ1-6; 8 bases are shared with TRBD1. Germline V lookup: CDR1 SGHDT, CDR2 YYEEEE. The CDR3 sequence is 14 residues long. The V segment lost 4 bases and the J segment 9 bases; nucleotides outside the gene matches: 6. CDR3 DNA sequence: TGTGCCAGCAGCCCGACAGGGGCTAGTTCACCCCTCCACTTT. Translation gives CASSPTGASSPLHF.

The chain combines TRBV3-1 with TRBJ2-5; 7 bases agree with TRBD1. CDR1 and CDR2 from the germline V gene are LGHDT and YNNKEL (reference sequence). With V trimmed by 0 bases and J by 0 bases, 7 bases remained unmatched. This CDR3 comprises 17 residues. CDR3 protein: CASSQEEETGNQETQYF. CDR3 sequence (DNA): TGTGCCAGCAGCCAAGAGGAGGAGACAGGGAACCAAGAGACCCAGTACTTC.

The chain uses TRBV6-5 and TRBJ2-7, with TRBD2 identical over 8 bases. The CDR3 covers 18 residues. The germline CDR1 and CDR2 sequences are MNHEY and SVGAGI. The ends lost 2 bases at V and 7 bases at J; junction bases unmatched: 19. CDR3 amino acids: CASSYTSIANSGVREQYF. The CDR3, as DNA: TGTGCCAGCAGTTACACCTCTATTGCCAATAGCGGGGTGAGGGAGCAGTACTTC.

The genes are TRBV7-2 and TRBJ2-5; the D is unclear. This CDR3 is 17 amino acids long. The germline V gene has CDR1 SGHTA and CDR2 FQGNSA. Trimming took off 3 bases at V and 0 bases at J, with 17 bases between the two ends. CDR3 DNA sequence: TGTGCCAGCAGCTTCCTGCCCTGGACCAAGTACCAAGAGACCCAGTACTTC. Translating gives CASSFLPWTKYQETQYF.

The CDR3 DNA reads as TGCGCCAGCAGCCAGGGGACCCAGAGCTCCTACGAGCAGTACTTC. Translation: CASSQGTQSSYEQYF. The chain is built from TRBV4-1 and TRBJ2-7; either TRBD1 or TRBD2 may supply D (5 bases each). Trimming cost V 3 bases and J 0 bases, with 12 bases left between them. The CDR3 loop spans 15 amino acids. Germline V gene data show CDR1 as MGHRA and CDR2 as YSYEKL.

On this clonotype itself: The junction does not match germline at one end; this may be a read error. The V and J genes are TRBV12-3 or TRBV12-4 and TRBJ1-4; D not certain. This CDR3 has 14 residues. The CDR3 sequence is CASSLASESEKLFF. As DNA, the CDR3 is TGTGCCAGCAGTTTAGCCAGCGAGAGTGAAAAGCTGTTTTTT.

This clonotype was counted at least ten times. The chain employs TRBV15 and TRBJ2-1, with D possibly called TRBD1 or TRBD2 (6 bases each). V lost 0 bases to trimming and J lost 6 bases, with 15 bases between them. Looked up from germline, CDR1 is LNHNV and CDR2 is YYDKDF (reference sequence). CDR3 size: 16 residues. The chain's CDR3 is CATSRDLGGVVNEQFF. The CDR3 nucleotides are TGTGCCACCAGCAGAGATCTGGGGGGCGTTGTCAATGAGCAGTTCTTC.

This clonotype showed up just a few times. The chain recombines TRBV7-3 with TRBJ2-3; D unresolved. The CDR3 is 16 amino acids. Germline CDR1 is SGHTA and CDR2 is FQGTGA. V lost 3 bases, J lost 5 bases, and 18 bases lay in between. CDR3 in amino acids: CASSLSWMKQRDTQYF. DNA for the CDR3: TGTGCCAGCAGCTTGTCGTGGATGAAGCAGAGAGATACGCAGTATTTT.

Turning to this clonotype: One end of the junction is discordant with germline, which a read error may explain. The genes are TRBV28 and TRBJ2-4, with 12 bases identical to TRBD2. This CDR3 contains 20 residues. Germline CDR1 is MDHEN and CDR2 is SYDVKM. The CDR3 nucleotides read TGTGCCAGCAGTCCTCCAGGACTAGCGGGGCTATCTTGGGGCAAAAACGTTCAGTACTTC. It is translated as CASSPPGLAGLSWGKNVQYF. Full variable domain (missing parts from reference TRBV28 and TRBJ2-4): DVKVTQSSRYLVKRTGEKVFLECVQDMDHENMFWYRQDPGLGLRLIYFSYDVKMKEKGDIPEGYSVSREKKERFSLILESASTNQTSMYLCASSPPGLAGLSWGKNVQYFGAGTRLSVL.

V usage is TRBV28 and J usage is TRBJ2-1; 11 positions agree with TRBD2. Germline V gene data show CDR1 as MDHEN and CDR2 as SYDVKM. CDR3 length equals 18 residues. The chain's CDR3 is CAIATSGTYMSSYNEQFF. In DNA, the CDR3 is TGTGCTATCGCGACTAGCGGGACTTATATGTCCTCCTACAATGAGCAGTTCTTC. Supplemented by reference TRBV28 and TRBJ2-1, the full variable domain reads DVKVTQSSRYLVKRTGEKVFLECVQDMDHENMFWYRQDPGLGLRLIYFSYDVKMKEKGDIPEGYSVSREKKERFSLILESASTNQTSMYLCAIATSGTYMSSYNEQFFGPGTRLTVL.